A single sample gave rise to the 17 T cell receptor beta chains below, sequenced in a study of CD8+ T cells in alopecia areata. Reverse transcribed after extraction, RNA yielded cDNA as the sequencing template. Measured with immunoSEQ multiplex PCR; TCRdb has only the in-frame clones, and not every one. The data contain more than 150,000 clones, around three fifths of them singletons. The sample in question was CD4+ T cells sorted from blood, obtained at week 0. Receptors originate from a human donor with alopecia areata.

The CDR3 DNA reads TGTGCCAGCAGTCTCCTCGGAAGTAACTATGGCTACACCTTC. This sequence encodes CASSLLGSNYGYTF. This chain uses TRBV7-9 with TRBJ1-2; D ambiguous. V lost 6 bases to trimming and J lost 1 base, with 12 bases between them. The CDR3 totals 14 residues. Germline V gene lookup returns CDR1 SEHNR and CDR2 FQNEAQ (reference sequence).

The J gene is TRBJ1-2, the V gene TRBV30, with a tentative D call TRBD1 (6 bases). V dropped 8 bases and J dropped 0 bases, with 13 bases sitting between them. The CDR3 extends over 13 amino acids. CDR1 is GTSNPN, CDR2 SVGIG, per germline (reference sequence). DNA of the CDR3: TGTGCCCATGGGGACATTTCTAACTATGGCTACACCTTC. The encoded protein is CAHGDISNYGYTF. The variable domain in full, with the rest retrieved from reference TRBV30 and TRBJ1-2, is SQTIHQWPATLVQPVGSPLSLECTVEGTSNPNLYWYRQAAGRGLQLLFYSVGIGQISSEVPQNLSASRPQDRQFILSSKKLLLSDSGFYLCAHGDISNYGYTFGSGTRLTVV.

The chain joins TRBV2 to TRBJ2-3; D is ambiguous. V gave up 6 bases and J gave up 1 base, with 14 bases separating them. The germline gives CDR1 SNHLY, CDR2 FYNNEI. This CDR3 region has 15 residues. CDR3 sequence reads: CASRIQNFRTDTQYF. For the CDR3, the DNA is TGTGCCAGCAGAATTCAGAATTTTCGCACAGATACGCAGTATTTT.

J is TRBJ2-3 and V is TRBV29-1; D not resolved. The ends were cut back, 6 bases at V and 4 bases at J, with 11 bases in the middle. This CDR3 contains 12 residues. Germline CDR1 SQVTM, CDR2 ANQGSEA. The CDR3, as DNA: TGCAGCGTGAGCTACGATGCAGATACGCAGTATTTT. It yields the protein CSVSYDADTQYF.

This chain connects TRBV6-5 to TRBJ2-7, with 8 nucleotides matching TRBD1. The J segment lost 4 bases and the V segment lost 5 bases, leaving 7 bases of the junction unmatched. The germline gives CDR1 MNHEY, CDR2 SVGAGI. The CDR3 has 14 residues. CDR3 sequence reads: CASSRADRGYEQYF. CDR3 DNA sequence: TGTGCCAGCAGTCGTGCCGACAGGGGTTACGAGCAGTACTTC.

This clone has more than one count but fewer than ten. The same CDR3 arises from other DNA sequences in this sample as well. The rearrangement uses TRBV30 and TRBJ1-1; 8 nucleotides agree with TRBD1. Germline V gene sequence: CDR1 GTSNPN, CDR2 SVGIG (reference sequence). The CDR3 has 15 amino acids. With 2 bases clipped from V and 2 bases from J, the junction kept 7 bases outside the gene matches. Here the CDR3 reads CAWSPLGQGNTEAFF. CDR3 bases: TGTGCCTGGAGTCCCCTTGGACAGGGAAACACTGAAGCTTTCTTT.

This clone has a single count. This chain uses TRBV30 with TRBJ1-1; tentative D call: TRBD1 (6 bases). CDR1 is GTSNPN and CDR2 is SVGIG in the germline V gene (reference sequence). V was trimmed by 0 bases and J by 0 bases, leaving 11 bases between them. The CDR3 loop spans 15 amino acids. Here the CDR3 DNA reads TGTGCCTGGAGTGTAGGGGGATCATTGAACACTGAAGCTTTCTTT. It specifies CAWSVGGSLNTEAFF.

This chain uses TRBV5-6 with TRBJ2-5, with 8 nucleotides matching TRBD1. The germline gives CDR1 SGHDT, CDR2 YYEEEE. Trimming took 4 bases from V and 1 from J; bases not matched to a gene: 6. There are 15 residues in the CDR3. The CDR3 DNA is TGTGCCAGCAGCCCCGCTGGACAGGGCCAAGAGACCCAGTACTTC. Translating gives CASSPAGQGQETQYF.

Comments on this clone: Other nucleotide sequences in the sample specify the same CDR3. The chain has TRBV11-2 and TRBJ2-5; D is unresolved. With 5 bases removed from V and 3 bases from J, the gap between germline ends came to 4 bases. Per germline, CDR1 SGHAT and CDR2 FQNNGV. The CDR3 totals 11 residues. The CDR3: CASSPKETQYF. DNA of the CDR3: TGTGCCAGCAGCCCAAAAGAGACCCAGTACTTC.

The CDR3 is CASSLTAVGTQYF. The CDR3, as DNA: TGTGCCAGCAGCTTGACAGCTGTGGGTACGCAGTATTTT. The J gene is TRBJ2-3, the V gene TRBV5-4, with D uncertain. Germline loops: CDR1 SGHNT, CDR2 YYREEE (reference sequence). The CDR3 consists of 13 residues. V lost 1 base and J lost 8, with 11 bases in between.

CDR3: CSVDDNYGYTF. Written as DNA, the CDR3 is TGCAGCGTTGACGATAACTATGGCTACACCTTC. The V gene is TRBV29-1, the J gene TRBJ1-2; D not certain. This CDR3 is built from 11 residues. The germline V gene encodes CDR1 SQVTM and CDR2 ANQGSEA. The germline V and J ends were trimmed by 3 bases and 1 base, with 3 bases remaining between them.

The rearrangement links TRBV30 to TRBJ2-4; D not certain. Germline CDR1 is GTSNPN and CDR2 is SVGIG (reference sequence). This CDR3 is built from 13 residues. V was clipped by 5 bases and J by 1 base, with 9 bases between them. The CDR3 sequence: CAWLQGAKNIQYF. CDR3 sequence (DNA): TGTGCCTGGCTCCAAGGGGCCAAAAACATTCAGTACTTC. The full variable domain, rest sourced from reference TRBV30 and TRBJ2-4, is SQTIHQWPATLVQPVGSPLSLECTVEGTSNPNLYWYRQAAGRGLQLLFYSVGIGQISSEVPQNLSASRPQDRQFILSSKKLLLSDSGFYLCAWLQGAKNIQYFGAGTRLSVL.

The rearrangement uses TRBV15 and TRBJ2-4, with 10 bases fitting TRBD2. The V and J ends lost 2 bases and 7 bases, in that order; junction bases with no gene match: 2. The germline V gene has CDR1 LNHNV and CDR2 YYDKDF (reference sequence). The CDR3 totals 14 residues. CDR3 region: CATSRTSGVNIQYF. The CDR3 DNA reads TGTGCCACCAGCAGAACTAGCGGGGTGAACATTCAGTACTTC.

This clone was counted only a few times. The CDR3 DNA follows: TGTGCCTGGGGGCCCCCGCGGGGTCAGGCCCGAGAGACCCAGTACTTC. Its translation: CAWGPPRGQARETQYF. The V and J genes are TRBV30 and TRBJ2-5; D may be TRBD2 (6 bases). This CDR3 spans 16 amino acids. Germline values: CDR1 GTSNPN, CDR2 SVGIG (reference sequence). V gave up 5 bases and J gave up 4 bases, with 23 bases separating them. Full variable domain (remainder filled in from reference TRBV30 and TRBJ2-5): SQTIHQWPATLVQPVGSPLSLECTVEGTSNPNLYWYRQAAGRGLQLLFYSVGIGQISSEVPQNLSASRPQDRQFILSSKKLLLSDSGFYLCAWGPPRGQARETQYFGPGTRLLVL.

About this clone itself: The junction departs from germline at one end; a sequencing error may be responsible. The rearrangement joins TRBV5-1 to TRBJ2-7, with D possibly matching TRBD2 (6 bases). Germline V gives CDR1 SGHRS, CDR2 YFSETQ. CDR3 size: 15 residues. CDR3 amino acids: CASSLVVGGTYGQYF. CDR3 DNA sequence: TGCGCCAGCAGCTTGGTCGTGGGGGGAACCTACGGGCAGTACTTC.

The chain employs TRBV4-2 and TRBJ1-4, with a tentative D call TRBD1 (5 bases). The CDR3 loop spans 16 amino acids. Trimming pared 2 bases from V and 7 bases from J, leaving 17 bases between. CDR1 LGHNA and CDR2 YNFKEQ come from the germline V gene. The CDR3 reads CASSQRGRGDLEKLFF. The CDR3 nucleotides read TGTGCCAGCAGCCAACGCGGACGGGGGGACCTTGAAAAACTGTTTTTT.

V usage is TRBV29-1 and J usage is TRBJ2-3; D unresolved. This CDR3 has 15 residues. V shed 3 bases and J shed 1 base, with 14 bases lying between them. Germline lookup yields CDR1 SQVTM and CDR2 ANQGSEA. CDR3 bases: TGCAGCGTTGACACGCGGTTGGCCGGCACAGATACGCAGTATTTT. Amino acid sequence: CSVDTRLAGTDTQYF.